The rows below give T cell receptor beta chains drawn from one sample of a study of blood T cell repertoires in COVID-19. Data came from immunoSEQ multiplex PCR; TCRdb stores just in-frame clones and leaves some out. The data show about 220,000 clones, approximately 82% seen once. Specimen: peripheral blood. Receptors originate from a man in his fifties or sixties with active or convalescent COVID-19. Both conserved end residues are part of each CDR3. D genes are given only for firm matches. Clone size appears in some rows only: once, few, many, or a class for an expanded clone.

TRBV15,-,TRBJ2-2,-,TGTGCCACCAGCCGACGGGGACTTAAGAACACCGGGGAGCTGTTTTTT,CATSRRGLKNTGELFF
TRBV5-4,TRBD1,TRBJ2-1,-,TGTGCCAGCAGCTTGGGAGGAAGAAGGACAGGGGGATACAATGAGCAGTTCTTC,CASSLGGRRTGGYNEQFF
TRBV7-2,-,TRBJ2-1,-,TGTGCCAGCAGCTTAGCTGGGGCCCTTTACAATGAGCAGTTCTTC,CASSLAGALYNEQFF
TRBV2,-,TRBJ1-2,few,TGTGCCAGCGGGACAAGCCTTTATGGCTACACCTTC,CASGTSLYGYTF
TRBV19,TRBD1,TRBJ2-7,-,TGTGCCAGTAGTAGGAGCTGGACAGGGCCCTACGAGCAGTACTTC,CASSRSWTGPYEQYF
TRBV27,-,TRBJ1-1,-,TGTGCCAGCAGTAGATTATTCACGGAGACAGATGAAGCTTTCTTT,CASSRLFTETDEAFF
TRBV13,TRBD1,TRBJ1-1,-,TGTGCCAGCAGAGCCGACAGGGAAGGGGGTGAAGCTTTCTTT,CASRADREGGEAFF
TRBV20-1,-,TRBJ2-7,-,TGCAGTGCTAGTGGGTCCGCTAGTGGGAGATCACTACAGCAGTACTTC,CSASGSASGRSLQQYF
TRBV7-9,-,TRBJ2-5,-,TGTGCCAGCAGCCCAGGGGATGTCGCCCAAGAGACCCAGTACTTC,CASSPGDVAQETQYF
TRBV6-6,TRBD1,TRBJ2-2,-,TGTGCCAGCAGTCGGCACAGGGGGGACACCGGGGAGCTGTTTTTT,CASSRHRGDTGELFF
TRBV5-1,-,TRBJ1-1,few,TGCGCCAGTAGCCTTCAGGGGAACACTGAAGCTTTCTTT,CASSLQGNTEAFF
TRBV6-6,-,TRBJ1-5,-,TGTGCCAGCGGTCCCGGGGTAAAGAATCAGCCCCAGCATTTT,CASGPGVKNQPQHF
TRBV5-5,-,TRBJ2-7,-,TGTGCCAGCAGGGACAGCCCATCCTACGAGCAGTACTTC,CASRDSPSYEQYF
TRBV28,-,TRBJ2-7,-,TGTGCCAGCAGTTTAATAGGTGCAGGGTCCTACGAGCAGTACTTC,CASSLIGAGSYEQYF
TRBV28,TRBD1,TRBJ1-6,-,TGTGCCAGCAGCCCCGACAGGGTGGGAGATTCACCCCTCCACTTT,CASSPDRVGDSPLHF
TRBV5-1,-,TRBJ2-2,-,TGCGCCAGCAGCATCACAGGATACCCCTCCGGGGAGCTGTTTTTT,CASSITGYPSGELFF
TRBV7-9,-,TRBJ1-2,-,TGTGCCAGCAGTATGGATGACCCCCTGGCGGAGGGCTACACCTTC,CASSMDDPLAEGYTF
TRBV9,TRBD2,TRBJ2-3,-,TGTGCCAGCAGCGAAAGCGGGGGCCATAACACAGATACGCAGTATTTT,CASSESGGHNTDTQYF
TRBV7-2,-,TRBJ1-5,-,TGTGCCAGCAGCCTCCAGGGATTGCAGCCCCAGCATTTT,CASSLQGLQPQHF
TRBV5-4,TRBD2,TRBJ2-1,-,TGTGCCAGCAGCTCAATAGCGGGGGGGTACGGGAATGAGCAGTTCTTC,CASSSIAGGYGNEQFF
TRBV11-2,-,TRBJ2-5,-,TGTGCCAGCAGCTTAGGTAACAGGTGGCCAAATCGAGAGACCCAGTACTTC,CASSLGNRWPNRETQYF
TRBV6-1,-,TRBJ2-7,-,TGTGCCAGCAGTGATGTGTACAGCATTTACGAGCAGTACTTC,CASSDVYSIYEQYF
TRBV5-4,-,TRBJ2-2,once,TGTGCCAGCAGCTTGGAGTTCCAGGGTAGGAACACCGGGGAGCTGTTTTTT,CASSLEFQGRNTGELFF
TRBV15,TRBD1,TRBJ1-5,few,TGTGCCACCAGCAGAGGGACAGGGGGGAATCAGCCCCAGCATTTT,CATSRGTGGNQPQHF
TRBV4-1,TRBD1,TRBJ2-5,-,TGCGCCAGCAGCCCACTCGGCCGTCTCCAGGGGGCACGGGAGACCCAGTACTTC,CASSPLGRLQGARETQYF
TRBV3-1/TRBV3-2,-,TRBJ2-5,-,TGTGCCAGCAGCCAGAGACAGGGAGGAGAGACCCAGTACTTC,CASSQRQGGETQYF
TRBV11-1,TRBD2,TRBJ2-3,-,TGTGCCAGCAGTCTCACTAGCGGGGGGGCCGATACGCAGTATTTT,CASSLTSGGADTQYF
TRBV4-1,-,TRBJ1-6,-,TGCGCCAGCAGCCAAGAGTCCAGTTCACCCCTCCACTTT,CASSQESSSPLHF
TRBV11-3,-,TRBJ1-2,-,TGTGCCAGCAGCTTCATAGGCAGGGAGGAAAACTATGGCTACACCTTC,CASSFIGREENYGYTF
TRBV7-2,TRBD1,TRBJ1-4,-,TGTGCCAGCAGCATGGACAGGCCTTCTAATGAAAAACTGTTTTTT,CASSMDRPSNEKLFF
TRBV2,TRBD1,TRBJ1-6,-,TGTGCCAGCAGTCAACAGGGGGCGAGGGTTAATTCACCCCTCCACTTT,CASSQQGARVNSPLHF
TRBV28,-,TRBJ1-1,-,TGTGCCAGCAGAGTTTACGGGGTTCGTAACACTGAAGCTTTCTTT,CASRVYGVRNTEAFF
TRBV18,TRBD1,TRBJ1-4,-,TGTGCCAGCTCACGGGACAGGGTTCCTAATGAAAAACTGTTTTTT,CASSRDRVPNEKLFF
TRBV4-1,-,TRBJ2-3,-,TGCGCCAGCAGCCGTTCCCTTAGCACAGATACGCAGTATTTT,CASSRSLSTDTQYF
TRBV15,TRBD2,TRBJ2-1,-,TGTGCCACCAGCTCCCGGGGGGGGCAGGTTTGGAGCAATGAGCAGTTCTTC,CATSSRGGQVWSNEQFF
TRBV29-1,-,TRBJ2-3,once,TGCAGCGGAATACCGAGACTAGGCTCAGATACGCAGTATTTT,CSGIPRLGSDTQYF
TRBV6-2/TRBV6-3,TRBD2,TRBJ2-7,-,TGTGCCAGCAGTTACGGGACTAGCGGGCTTACCTACGAGCAGTACTTC,CASSYGTSGLTYEQYF
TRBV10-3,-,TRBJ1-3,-,TGTGCCATCAGTGAGCCCAGGTCCTCTGGAAACACCATATATTTT,CAISEPRSSGNTIYF
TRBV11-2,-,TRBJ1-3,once,TGTGCCAGCAGCTTAGCAGGGAACGGAAACACCATATATTTT,CASSLAGNGNTIYF
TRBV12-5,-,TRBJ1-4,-,TGTGCTAGTGGTTTGGTCACAGGAAGAAATGAAAAACTGTTTTTT,CASGLVTGRNEKLFF
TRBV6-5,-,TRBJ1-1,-,TGTGCCAGCATAAGAGATGGTGCCACTGAAGCTTTCTTT,CASIRDGATEAFF
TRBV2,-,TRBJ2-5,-,TGTGCCAGCAGGACTAGCCAAGAGACCCAGTACTTC,CASRTSQETQYF
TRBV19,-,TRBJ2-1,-,TGTGCCAGTAGTAGGGATAGCGCGATCCGGCTTAATAATGAGCAGTTCTTC,CASSRDSAIRLNNEQFF
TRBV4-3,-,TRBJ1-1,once,TGCGCCAGCAGCCAAGATGTACAGTGGAACACTGAAGCTTTCTTT,CASSQDVQWNTEAFF
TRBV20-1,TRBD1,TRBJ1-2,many,TGCAGTGCTAGTCCGACAGGGAACTATGGCTACACCTTC,CSASPTGNYGYTF
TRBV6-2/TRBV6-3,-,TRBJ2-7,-,TGTGCCAGCAGTTACTCCGGCAGGATGGCATCCTACGAGCAGTACTTC,CASSYSGRMASYEQYF
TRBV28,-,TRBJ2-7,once,TGTGCCAGCGGGTCCGTACCGTTTGGGGGCATCAACGAGCAGTACTTC,CASGSVPFGGINEQYF
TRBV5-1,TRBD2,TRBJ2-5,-,TGCGCCAGCAGACAAACTGGGGGGGTACAAGAGACCCAGTACTTC,CASRQTGGVQETQYF
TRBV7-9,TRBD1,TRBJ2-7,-,TGTGCCAGCAGCCTGACAGGGCGAGAGCAGTACTTC,CASSLTGREQYF
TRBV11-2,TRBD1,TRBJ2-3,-,TGTGCCAGCAGCCTTACCTCAGGGGGCGCCTTGGATACGCAGTATTTT,CASSLTSGGALDTQYF
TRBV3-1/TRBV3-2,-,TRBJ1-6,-,TGTGCCAGCAGCTACCGGACAGAGAGGGATTCACCCCTCCACTTT,CASSYRTERDSPLHF